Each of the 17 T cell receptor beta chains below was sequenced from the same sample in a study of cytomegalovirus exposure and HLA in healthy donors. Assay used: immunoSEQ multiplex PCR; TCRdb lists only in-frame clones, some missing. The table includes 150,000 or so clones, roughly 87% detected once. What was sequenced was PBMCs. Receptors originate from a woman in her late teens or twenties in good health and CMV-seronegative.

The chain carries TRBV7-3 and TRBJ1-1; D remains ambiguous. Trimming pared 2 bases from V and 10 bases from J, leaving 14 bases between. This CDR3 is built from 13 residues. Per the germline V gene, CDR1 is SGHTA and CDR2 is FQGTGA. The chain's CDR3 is CASSLRGEQGAFF. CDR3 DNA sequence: TGTGCCAGCAGCTTACGGGGTGAACAAGGAGCTTTCTTT.

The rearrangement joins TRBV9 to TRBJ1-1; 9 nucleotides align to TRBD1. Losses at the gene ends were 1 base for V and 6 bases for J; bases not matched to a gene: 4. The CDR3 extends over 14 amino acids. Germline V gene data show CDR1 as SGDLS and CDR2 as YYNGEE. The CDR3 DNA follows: TGTGCCAGCAGCGTACTGGGACAGGGTCCTGAAGCTTTCTTT. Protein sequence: CASSVLGQGPEAFF.

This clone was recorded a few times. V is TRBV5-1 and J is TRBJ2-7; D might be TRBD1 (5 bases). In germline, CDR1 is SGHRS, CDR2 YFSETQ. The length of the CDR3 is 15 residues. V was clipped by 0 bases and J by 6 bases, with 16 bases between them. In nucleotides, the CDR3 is TGCGCCAGCAGCTTGGAGTCACAGGCCGGGTTCGAGCAGTACTTC. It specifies CASSLESQAGFEQYF. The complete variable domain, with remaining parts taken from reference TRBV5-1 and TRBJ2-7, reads KAGVTQTPRYLIKTRGQQVTLSCSPISGHRSVSWYQQTPGQGLQFLFEYFSETQRNKGNFPGRFSGRQFSNSRSEMNVSTLELGDSALYLCASSLESQAGFEQYFGPGTRLTVT.

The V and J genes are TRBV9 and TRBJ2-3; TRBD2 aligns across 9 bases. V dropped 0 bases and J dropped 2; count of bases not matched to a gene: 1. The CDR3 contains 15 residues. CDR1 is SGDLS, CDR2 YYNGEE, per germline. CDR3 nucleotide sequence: TGTGCCAGCAGCGTAGAGGGACTAGCCACAGATACGCAGTATTTT. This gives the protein CASSVEGLATDTQYF.

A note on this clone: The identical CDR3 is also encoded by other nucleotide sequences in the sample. The CDR3 nucleotides read TGCGCCAGCAGCCTAGACGTCAACTATGGCTACACCTTC. Translated, it gives CASSLDVNYGYTF. This chain links TRBV5-1 with TRBJ1-2; no clear D. Looked up from germline, CDR1 is SGHRS and CDR2 is YFSETQ. This CDR3 spans 13 amino acids. The V end lost 4 bases, the J end lost 2 bases, and 9 bases lay between the germline ends. The full variable domain, rest sourced from reference TRBV5-1 and TRBJ1-2, is KAGVTQTPRYLIKTRGQQVTLSCSPISGHRSVSWYQQTPGQGLQFLFEYFSETQRNKGNFPGRFSGRQFSNSRSEMNVSTLELGDSALYLCASSLDVNYGYTFGSGTRLTVV.

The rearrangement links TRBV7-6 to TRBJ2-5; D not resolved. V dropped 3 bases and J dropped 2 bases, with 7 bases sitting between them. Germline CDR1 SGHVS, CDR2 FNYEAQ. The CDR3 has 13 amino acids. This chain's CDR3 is CASSFGTQETQYF. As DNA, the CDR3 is TGTGCCAGCAGCTTCGGTACGCAAGAGACCCAGTACTTC.

This chain's CDR3 is CASSHYNEQFF. In DNA form, the CDR3 reads TGCGCCAGCAGTCACTACAATGAGCAGTTCTTC. The chain recombines TRBV10-1 with TRBJ2-1; D is undetermined. CDR3 length: 11 amino acids. The germline CDR1 and CDR2 sequences are WNHNN and SYGVQD (reference sequence). Trimming shortened V by 5 bases and J by 3 bases, and 2 bases separated the two germline ends.

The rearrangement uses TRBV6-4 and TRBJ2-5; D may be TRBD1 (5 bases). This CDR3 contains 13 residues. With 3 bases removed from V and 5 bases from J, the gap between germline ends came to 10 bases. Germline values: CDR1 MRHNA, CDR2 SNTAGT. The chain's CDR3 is CASSEQVWETQYF. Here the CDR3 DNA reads TGTGCCAGCAGTGAACAGGTTTGGGAGACCCAGTACTTC.

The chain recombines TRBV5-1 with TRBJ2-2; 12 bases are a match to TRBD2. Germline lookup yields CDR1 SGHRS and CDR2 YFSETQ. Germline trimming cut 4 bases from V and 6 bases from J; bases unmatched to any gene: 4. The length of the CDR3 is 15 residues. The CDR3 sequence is CASSAASGGAGELFF. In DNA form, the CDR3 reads TGCGCCAGCAGCGCCGCTAGCGGGGGGGCCGGGGAGCTGTTTTTT.

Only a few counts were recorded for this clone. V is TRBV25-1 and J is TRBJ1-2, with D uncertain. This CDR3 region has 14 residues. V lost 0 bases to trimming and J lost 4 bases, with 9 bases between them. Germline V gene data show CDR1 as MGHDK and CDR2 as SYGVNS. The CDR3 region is CASSEYEGGYGYTF. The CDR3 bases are TGTGCCAGCAGTGAATACGAGGGTGGCTATGGCTACACCTTC.

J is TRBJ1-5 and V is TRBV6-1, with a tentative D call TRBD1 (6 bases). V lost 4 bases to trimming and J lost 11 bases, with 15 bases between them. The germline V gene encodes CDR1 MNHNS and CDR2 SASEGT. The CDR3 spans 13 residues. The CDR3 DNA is TGTGCCAGCAGTGTAACCTACACAGGGACCCAGCATTTT. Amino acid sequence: CASSVTYTGTQHF.

This CDR3 reads CASSPSVSGANVLTF. In DNA, the CDR3 is TGTGCCAGCTCACCTTCGGTATCTGGGGCCAACGTCCTGACTTTC. The chain uses TRBV18 and TRBJ2-6; D is unclear. Germline lookup yields CDR1 KGHSH and CDR2 LQKENI. The V and J ends lost 3 bases and 1 base respectively, with 7 bases between them. This CDR3 comprises 15 residues. The full variable domain, in which reference TRBV18 and TRBJ2-6 provide the parts outside the CDR3, is NAGVMQNPRHLVRRRGQEARLRCSPMKGHSHVYWYRQLPEEGLKFMVYLQKENIIDESGMPKERFSAEFPKEGPSILRIQQVVRGDSAAYFCASSPSVSGANVLTFGAGSRLTVL.

CDR3 loop: CASSRTDRDGNYGYTF. The DNA for the CDR3 is TGTGCCAGCAGCCGAACAGACAGGGATGGGAACTATGGCTACACCTTC. J is TRBJ1-2 and V is TRBV6-6; 7 bases line up with TRBD1. The ends lost 6 bases at V and 2 bases at J; junction bases unmatched: 12. The germline gives CDR1 MNHNY, CDR2 SVGAGI (reference sequence). CDR3 length: 16 residues.

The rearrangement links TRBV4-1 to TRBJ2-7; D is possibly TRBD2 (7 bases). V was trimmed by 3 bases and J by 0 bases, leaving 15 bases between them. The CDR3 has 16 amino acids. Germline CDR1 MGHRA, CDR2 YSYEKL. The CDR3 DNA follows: TGCGCCAGCAGCCAGCCGAGCGCGGGGGCCTCCTACGAGCAGTACTTC. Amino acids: CASSQPSAGASYEQYF.

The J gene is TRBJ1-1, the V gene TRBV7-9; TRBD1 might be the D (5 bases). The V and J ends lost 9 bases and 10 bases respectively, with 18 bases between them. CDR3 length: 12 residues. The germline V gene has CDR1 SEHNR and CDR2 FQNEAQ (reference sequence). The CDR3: CASTKEGRGAFF. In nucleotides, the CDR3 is TGTGCCAGTACGAAGGAGGGGAGGGGAGCTTTCTTT.

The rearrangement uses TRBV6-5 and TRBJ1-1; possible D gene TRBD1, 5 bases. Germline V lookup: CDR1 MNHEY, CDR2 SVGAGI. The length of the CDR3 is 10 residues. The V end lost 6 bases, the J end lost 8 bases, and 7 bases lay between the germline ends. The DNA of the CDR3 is TGTGCCAGCAGGGAGGGGGAAGCTTTCTTT. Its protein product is CASREGEAFF.

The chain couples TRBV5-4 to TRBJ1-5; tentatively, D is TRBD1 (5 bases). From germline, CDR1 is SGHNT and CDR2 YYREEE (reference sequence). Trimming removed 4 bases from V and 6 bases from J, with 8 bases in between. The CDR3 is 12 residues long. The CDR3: CASSLDSQPQHF. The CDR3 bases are TGTGCCAGCAGCCTCGACAGTCAGCCCCAGCATTTT.